The entry below gives a single T cell receptor (beta chain) sequence along with its context. This entry comes from a study of blood T cell repertoires in COVID-19. Germline V gene data show CDR1 as SEHNR and CDR2 as FQNEAQ (reference sequence). This CDR3 contains 15 residues. Trimming at V came to 0 bases and at J to 0 bases, leaving 0 bases not matched to a gene. The data were produced by immunoSEQ multiplex PCR, yet TCRdb's version contains in-frame clones alone and is incomplete. The data contain around 68,000 clones, over 75% of them singletons. This sequence joins TRBV7-9 and TRBJ2-3, with 7 bases fitting TRBD1. The receptor was isolated from a man older than 75 with acute or convalescent COVID-19. Source material: peripheral blood. For the CDR3, the DNA is TGTGCCAGCAGCTTAGCGGGACAGAGCACAGATACGCAGTATTTT. This encodes CASSLAGQSTDTQYF. Based on the CDR3 plus reference TRBV7-9 and TRBJ2-3, the full variable domain is DTGVSQNPRHKITKRGQNVTFRCDPISEHNRLYWYRQTLGQGPEFLTYFQNEAQLEKSRLLSDRFSAERPKGSFSTLEIQRTEQGDSAMYLCASSLAGQSTDTQYFGPGTRLTVL.